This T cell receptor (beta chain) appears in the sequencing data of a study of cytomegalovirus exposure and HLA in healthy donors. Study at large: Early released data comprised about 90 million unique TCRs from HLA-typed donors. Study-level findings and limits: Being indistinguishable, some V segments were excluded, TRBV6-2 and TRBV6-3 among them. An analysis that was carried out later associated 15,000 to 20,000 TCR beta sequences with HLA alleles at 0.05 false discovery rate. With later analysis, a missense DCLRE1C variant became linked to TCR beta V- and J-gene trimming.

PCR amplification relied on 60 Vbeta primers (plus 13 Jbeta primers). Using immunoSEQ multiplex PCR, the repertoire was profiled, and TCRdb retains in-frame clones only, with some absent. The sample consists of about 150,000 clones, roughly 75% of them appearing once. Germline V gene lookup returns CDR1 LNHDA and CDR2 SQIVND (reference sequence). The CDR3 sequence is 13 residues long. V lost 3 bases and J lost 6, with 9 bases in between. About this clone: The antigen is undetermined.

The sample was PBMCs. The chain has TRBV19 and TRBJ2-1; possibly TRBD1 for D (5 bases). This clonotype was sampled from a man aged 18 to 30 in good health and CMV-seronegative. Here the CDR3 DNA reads TGTGCCAGTAGTATTTTGCAGGGCAATGAGCAGTTCTTC. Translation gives CASSILQGNEQFF.